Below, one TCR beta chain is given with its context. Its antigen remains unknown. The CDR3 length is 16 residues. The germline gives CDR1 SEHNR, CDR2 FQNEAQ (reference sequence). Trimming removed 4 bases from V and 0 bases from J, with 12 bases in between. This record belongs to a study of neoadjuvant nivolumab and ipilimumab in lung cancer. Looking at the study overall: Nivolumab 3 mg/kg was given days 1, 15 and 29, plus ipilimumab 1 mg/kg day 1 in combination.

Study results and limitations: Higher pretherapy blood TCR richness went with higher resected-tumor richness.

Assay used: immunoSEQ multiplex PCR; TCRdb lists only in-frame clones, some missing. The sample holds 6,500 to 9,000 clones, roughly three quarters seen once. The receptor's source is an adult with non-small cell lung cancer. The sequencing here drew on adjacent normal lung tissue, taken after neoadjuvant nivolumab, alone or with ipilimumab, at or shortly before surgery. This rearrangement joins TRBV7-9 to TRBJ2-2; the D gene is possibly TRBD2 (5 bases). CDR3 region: CASSSTRSTNTGELFF. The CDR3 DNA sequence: TGTGCCAGCAGCTCAACTAGGAGTACGAACACCGGGGAGCTGTTTTTT.